These 6 T cell receptor beta chains share one sample of origin, sequenced in a study of blood T cell repertoires in COVID-19. The protocol was immunoSEQ multiplex PCR, while the TCRdb copy is restricted to in-frame clones and leaves out a portion. The sample has 110,000 to 150,000 clones, about 87% seen once. Sequencing was carried out using peripheral blood. These receptors all come from a woman aged 50 to 65 with acute or convalescent COVID-19.

This chain connects TRBV9 to TRBJ2-1; possibly TRBD2 for D (6 bases). V dropped 2 bases and J dropped 4 bases, with 10 bases sitting between them. The CDR3 is 14 residues long. The V gene's germline CDR1 is SGDLS and CDR2 YYNGEE. The CDR3 is CASSVLGGYNEQFF. For the CDR3, the DNA is TGTGCCAGCAGCGTCCTCGGGGGTTACAATGAGCAGTTCTTC.

The chain joins TRBV2 to TRBJ1-2; possibly TRBD1 for D (5 bases). The CDR3 runs to 14 residues. V was pared by 1 base and J by 3 bases, with 9 bases between. CDR1 and CDR2 from the germline V gene are SNHLY and FYNNEI. The CDR3 is CASSEGGGDYGYTF. For the CDR3, the DNA is TGTGCCAGCAGTGAAGGGGGGGGAGACTATGGCTACACCTTC. The full variable domain, rest sourced from reference TRBV2 and TRBJ1-2, is EPEVTQTPSHQVTQMGQEVILRCVPISNHLYFYWYRQILGQKVEFLVSFYNNEISEKSEIFDDQFSVERPDGSNFTLKIRSTKLEDSAMYFCASSEGGGDYGYTFGSGTRLTVV.

The rearrangement uses TRBV28 and TRBJ1-5; 10 nucleotides agree with TRBD1. CDR1 is MDHEN, CDR2 SYDVKM, per germline. The length of the CDR3 is 15 residues. The V segment lost 4 bases and the J segment 5 bases; nucleotides outside the gene matches: 5. CDR3 sequence (DNA): TGTGCCAGCAGTTCCGGGACAGGGGTTTATCAGCCCCAGCATTTT. Residues: CASSSGTGVYQPQHF.

The CDR3 here is CASSVGQSPYGYTF. CDR3 bases: TGTGCCAGCAGCGTCGGACAGAGCCCCTATGGCTACACCTTC. V gene TRBV9 combines with J gene TRBJ1-2, with D possibly matching TRBD1 (6 bases). Trimming cost V 2 bases and J 4 bases, with 12 bases left between them. The CDR3 is 14 residues long. From germline, CDR1 is SGDLS and CDR2 YYNGEE. Drawing the rest from reference TRBV9 and TRBJ1-2, the complete variable domain is DSGVTQTPKHLITATGQRVTLRCSPRSGDLSVYWYQQSLDQGLQFLIQYYNGEERAKGNILERFSAQQFPDLHSELNLSSLELGDSALYFCASSVGQSPYGYTFGSGTRLTVV.

The CDR3 sequence: CASSEWRTSGGVGETQYF. DNA for the CDR3: TGTGCCAGCAGTGAATGGAGGACTAGCGGGGGGGTTGGGGAGACCCAGTACTTC. The chain has TRBV2 and TRBJ2-5; 15 bases map to TRBD2. There are 18 residues in the CDR3. With 2 bases clipped from V and 5 bases from J, the junction kept 9 bases outside the gene matches. Germline V gene lookup returns CDR1 SNHLY and CDR2 FYNNEI.

The CDR3 nucleotides are TGTGCCAGCAGCTTCGCAACAGGGGCGAACACTGAAGCTTTCTTT. Encoded protein: CASSFATGANTEAFF. This sequence joins TRBV7-2 and TRBJ1-1; 7 bases align to TRBD1. After removal of 3 bases from V and 1 base from J, the junction contained 5 bases not matched to a gene. CDR1 SGHTA and CDR2 FQGNSA come from the germline V gene. The CDR3 is 15 amino acids.